This entry is about one TCR beta chain. This clonotype was seen more than once but under ten times. No antigen is known for it. No base qualities exist here, and no much larger clone lies one base off it. The data were taken from a study of identical twins (dated by TCRdb to about 2016). In terms of the full investigation: To test whether fetal clonotypes persist, the study used deep sequencing on TCR alpha and beta repertoires from monozygotic twins, unrelated adults of various ages, and cord blood. To rule out contamination, the twin experiments were replicated at different times with different library preparation protocols.

From a lookup of the germline V gene, CDR1 and CDR2 are SNHLY and FYNNEI. V was cut back by 2 bases and J by 3 bases, leaving a gap of 11 bases between them. From the cysteine through the phenylalanine, the CDR3 covers 14 amino acids. Only the CDR3 region is kept as DNA, spanning 42 bases read in frame from base 1. The full study reports these points: In monozygotic twins, recombination models systematically underestimated out-of-frame TCR alpha sharing, but the models matched the sharing seen between unrelated individuals. Out-of-frame TCR alpha sequences shared between twins showed an excess of low generation-probability sequences compared with coincidental sharing between unrelated individuals. Conclusions relied on cross-sectional statistical analysis, since the same donors could not be followed over many years. Fewer insertions were carried by abundant cord blood beta clonotypes; a weaker similar trend was observed in young adult naive repertoires, while no such trend was observed in memory repertoires. Zero-insertion analyses could be partly confounded by invariant T cells such as MAIT and iNKT, although diverse VJ usage argued against such confounding for most clonotypes. In beta out-of-frame sequences, excess twin sharing was weaker, because having fewer shared sequences lowered the signal-to-noise ratio.

Library creation used 5' RACE. Sequencing was carried out with an Illumina HiSeq 2000. Template switching introduced a universal primer binding site; the final cDNA contained a unique molecular identifier, enabling accurate counting of TCR cDNA molecules. Specific primers in the conserved constant-segment region were used to synthesize first-strand cDNA for the TCR alpha and beta chains. To control for contamination, every cDNA library carried two barcodes: a SMART-Mk sample barcode plus Illumina barcodes. TruSeq adapter sequences, together with Illumina sample barcodes, were added in two successive PCR steps. TCR alpha and beta cDNA libraries were sequenced on the Illumina HiSeq platform with custom primers. The paper's processing steps were these. MiGEC processed the raw reads to extract unique molecular identifiers, while MiXCR was used to determine the CDR3 positions. Recombination models were inferred per individual with the repgenHMM and IGoR tools using an EM algorithm. Shared clonotype analysis was performed with the tcR package in R, normalizing sharing by the product of cloneset sizes. To study raw recombination free of thymic and clonal selection effects, out-of-frame nonproductive sequences were analyzed. The public reads were run again by TCRdb, first through fastp at Q25 and then through MiXCR, and only productive beta chains were kept. Each entry is one CDR3 protein sequence, shown with its most common DNA and genes. It is TCRdb's table, rather than the study itself, that gives the V and J calls and clone size. The sample contains around 960,000 distinct CDR3 sequences, 12% of them found a single time. Under 2% of the sample is taken by the ten largest.

Every donor in the study was a healthy Caucasian. The twin cohort comprised three pairs of female monozygotic twins, all aged roughly 18 to 30 years. Peripheral blood mononuclear cells were used as the source from which RNA for TCR libraries was isolated. These data were also filed under a second study, of yellow fever vaccine responses in identical twins. As that second study puts it: According to the authors, the vaccine-induced T cell response in identical twins seemed to be partly convergent and partly specific to each individual. Focusing on identical twins, the study followed the T cell clones that responded to the vaccine, and did so with precision.

The chain was built from TRBV2 and TRBJ2-7; the D gene lacks a confident call. The clonotype comes from a young woman in good health. The sample taken for sequencing was PBMCs. The CDR3 loop reads CASSESGFNYEQYF. The DNA reads as follows: TGTGCCAGCAGTGAAAGTGGGTTTAACTACGAGCAGTACTTC. With all but the CDR3 taken from the reference TRBV2 and TRBJ2-7 genes, the full variable domain is: EPEVTQTPSHQVTQMGQEVILRCVPISNHLYFYWYRQILGQKVEFLVSFYNNEISEKSEIFDDQFSVERPDGSNFTLKIRSTKLEDSAMYFCASSESGFNYEQYFGPGTRLTVT.